This TCR beta chain derives from a study of regulatory T cells in long-lasting Graves disease. Study as a whole: Disease was considered persistent Graves' disease after over 5 years of antithyroid drugs (with positive TSH receptor antibodies).

Notes on the study in general: Repertoires from persistent disease leaned toward TRBV28, TRBJ1-2 and TRBJ2-5.

According to the study, TCR beta libraries were built with iRepertoire HTBI primers and CDR3-region Arm-PCR. Authors' data handling: Overall, samples carried 60 to 65 TRBV and more than 13 TRBJ segments. TCRdb reanalysed the multiplex PCR reads using MiXCR and keeps one entry per CDR3 protein. These V and J calls originate from TCRdb's pipeline instead of the authors' own analysis. The sample gives more than 300,000 distinct CDR3 sequences, roughly a fifth of which show up once; less than 35% is in the top ten. In regard to this clonotype: Antigen: not known.

The CDR3 has 12 amino acids. The germline V gene encodes CDR1 GTSNPN and CDR2 SVGIG (reference sequence). V was pared by 1 base and J by 10 bases, with 13 bases between. The time point is: persistent/refractory GD, antithyroid drugs over 5 years with positive TRAb. With RNA extracted from PBMCs as input, the TCR library was made. Graves' disease diagnosis followed American Thyroid Association guidelines. This specimen was peripheral blood mononuclear cells (PBMCs), taken when the disease was refractory, from a patient treated with antithyroid drugs. The receptor was derived from a female donor with Graves disease. The chain links TRBV30 to TRBJ1-1; unclear D gene. In DNA, the CDR3 is TGTGCCTGGAGTGACCCTGGCGTAGCAGCTTTCTTT. Protein: CAWSDPGVAAFF.